Included here is one T cell receptor beta chain sequence, with context. Antigen: not known. CDR1 and CDR2 (germline): KGHSH, LQKENI. V lost 3 bases, J lost 3 bases, and 11 bases stayed unmatched. The length of the CDR3 is 17 residues. The donor cohort consisted entirely of Caucasian adults residing in Nashville, Tennessee. The data were taken from a study of shared clonotypes between healthy human individuals. General observations from the study: Clonotype sharing among donors, it was expected, would be affected by sequencing depth.

Method: immunoSEQ multiplex PCR; TCRdb's copy keeps in-frame clones and lacks some. The sample carries more than 2,000,000 clones, roughly nine tenths recorded once. The chain combines TRBV18 with TRBJ1-5; 7 bases match TRBD1. The clonotype originates from a young man in good health. Sequencing input: naive CD4+ T cells sorted from blood. Subset noted: CD45RA+ positively selected. The CDR3 spells CASSPGWQGENNQPQHF. The CDR3 coding sequence is TGTGCCAGCTCACCCGGGTGGCAGGGGGAGAACAATCAGCCCCAGCATTTT.